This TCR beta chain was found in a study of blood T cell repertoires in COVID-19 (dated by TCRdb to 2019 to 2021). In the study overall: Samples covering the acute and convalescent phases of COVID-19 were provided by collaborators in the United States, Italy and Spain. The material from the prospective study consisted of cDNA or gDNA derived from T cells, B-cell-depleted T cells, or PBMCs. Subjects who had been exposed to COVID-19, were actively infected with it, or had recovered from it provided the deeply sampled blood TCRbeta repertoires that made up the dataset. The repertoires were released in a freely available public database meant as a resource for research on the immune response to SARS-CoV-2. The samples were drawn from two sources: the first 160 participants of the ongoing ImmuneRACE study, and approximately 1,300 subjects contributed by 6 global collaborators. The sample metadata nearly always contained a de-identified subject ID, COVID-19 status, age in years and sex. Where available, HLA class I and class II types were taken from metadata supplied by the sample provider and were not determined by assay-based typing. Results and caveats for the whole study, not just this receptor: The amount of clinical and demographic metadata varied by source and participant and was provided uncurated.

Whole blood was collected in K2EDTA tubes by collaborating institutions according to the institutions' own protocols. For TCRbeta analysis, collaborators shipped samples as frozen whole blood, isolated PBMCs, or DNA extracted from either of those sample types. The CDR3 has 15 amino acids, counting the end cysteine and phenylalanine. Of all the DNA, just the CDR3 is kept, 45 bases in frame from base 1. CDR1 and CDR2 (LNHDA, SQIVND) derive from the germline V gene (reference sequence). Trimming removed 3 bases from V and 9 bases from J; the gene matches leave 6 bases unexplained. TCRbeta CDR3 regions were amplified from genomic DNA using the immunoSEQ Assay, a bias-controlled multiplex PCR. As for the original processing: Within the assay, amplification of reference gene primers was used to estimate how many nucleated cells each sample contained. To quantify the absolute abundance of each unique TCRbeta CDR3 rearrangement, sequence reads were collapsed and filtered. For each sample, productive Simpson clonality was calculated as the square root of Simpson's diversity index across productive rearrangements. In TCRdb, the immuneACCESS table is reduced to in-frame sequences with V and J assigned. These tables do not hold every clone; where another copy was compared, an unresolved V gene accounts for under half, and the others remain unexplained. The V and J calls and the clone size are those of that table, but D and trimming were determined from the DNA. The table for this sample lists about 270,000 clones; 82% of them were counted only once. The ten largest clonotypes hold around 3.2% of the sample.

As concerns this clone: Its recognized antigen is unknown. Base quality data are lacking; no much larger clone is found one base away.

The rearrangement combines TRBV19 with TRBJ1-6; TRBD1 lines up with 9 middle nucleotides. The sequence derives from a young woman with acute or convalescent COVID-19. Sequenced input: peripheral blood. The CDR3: CASSMGTGLRSPLHF. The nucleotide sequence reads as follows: TGTGCCAGTAGTATGGGGACAGGGTTACGTTCACCCCTCCACTTT.